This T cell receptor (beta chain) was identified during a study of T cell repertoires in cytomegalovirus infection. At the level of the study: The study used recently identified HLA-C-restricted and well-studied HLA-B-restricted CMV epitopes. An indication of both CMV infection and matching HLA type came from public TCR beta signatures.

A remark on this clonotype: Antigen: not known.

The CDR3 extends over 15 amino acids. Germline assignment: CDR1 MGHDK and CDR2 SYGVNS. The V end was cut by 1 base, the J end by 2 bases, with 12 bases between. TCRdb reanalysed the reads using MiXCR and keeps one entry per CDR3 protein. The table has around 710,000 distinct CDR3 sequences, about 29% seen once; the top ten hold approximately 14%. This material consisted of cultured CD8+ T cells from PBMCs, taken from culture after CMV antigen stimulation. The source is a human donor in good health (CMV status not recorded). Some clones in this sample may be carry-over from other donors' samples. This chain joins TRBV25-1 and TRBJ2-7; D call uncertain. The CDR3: CASSEFTVETYEQYF. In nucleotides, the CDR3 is TGTGCCAGCAGTGAATTTACAGTGGAAACCTACGAGCAGTACTTC.